A selection of T cell receptor beta chains follows, all from one sample in a study of T-cell memory formation after mild COVID-19. Using its own MiXCR run on the 5' RACE reads, TCRdb lists one record per CDR3 protein. The sample has 430,000 or so distinct CDR3 sequences; approximately 25% are singletons. What was sequenced was PBMCs or a T cell subset sorted from them (not recorded which). These receptors all come from an adult woman who had mild COVID-19 (a few samples of this study predate the infection). Cell type and time point are not known. The CDR3 runs from the conserved cysteine through the conserved F or W. The order of the fields is J gene, D gene, V gene, clone size, CDR3 protein, CDR3 DNA. The D gene is left open where the match is weak. Size is omitted from some rows. Given values are once, few, many or a class for expanded clones.

TRBJ2-3 | - | TRBV12-3/TRBV12-4 | - | CASSLSGTDTQYF | TGTGCCAGCAGTTTATCAGGGACAGATACGCAGTATTTT
TRBJ2-1 | TRBD2 | TRBV6-4 | few | CASSDRLAHEQFF | TGTGCCAGCAGTGACCGACTAGCCCATGAGCAGTTCTTC
TRBJ1-5 | - | TRBV7-9 | few | CASSPTGTPQPQHF | TGTGCCAGCAGCCCTACAGGGACTCCCCAGCCCCAGCATTTT
TRBJ1-2 | - | TRBV24-1 | once | CATSAPSTANNYGYTF | TGTGCCACCAGTGCCCCGAGCACAGCAAATAACTATGGCTACACCTTC
TRBJ1-1 | TRBD1 | TRBV20-1 | - | CSASRGPPGTEAFF | TGCAGTGCTAGTAGGGGGCCCCCGGGCACTGAAGCTTTCTTT
TRBJ1-2 | - | TRBV5-1 | - | CASSLVGAANYGYTF | TGCGCCAGCAGCTTGGTAGGGGCAGCTAACTATGGCTACACCTTC
TRBJ2-1 | TRBD1 | TRBV5-1 | many | CASSTGTGLYNEQFF | TGCGCCAGCAGCACCGGGACAGGACTGTACAATGAGCAGTTCTTC
TRBJ1-1 | - | TRBV11-2 | - | CASSLIQGRPEAFF | TGTGCCAGCAGCTTAATCCAGGGCCGCCCTGAAGCTTTCTTT
TRBJ2-1 | - | TRBV4-3 | few | CASSQGPGVNEQFF | TGCGCCAGCAGCCAAGGTCCAGGGGTAAATGAGCAGTTCTTC
TRBJ1-1 | - | TRBV12-3/TRBV12-4 | few | CASSWAAGRTEAFF | TGTGCCAGCAGTTGGGCTGCGGGCAGGACTGAAGCTTTCTTT
TRBJ2-7 | - | TRBV5-1 | - | CASSINRVAYEQYF | TGCGCCAGCAGCATCAACAGGGTCGCCTACGAGCAGTACTTC
TRBJ1-1 | - | TRBV7-9 | - | CASSLSTGNTEAFF | TGTGCCAGCAGCTTGTCGACAGGGAACACTGAAGCTTTCTTT
TRBJ2-2 | TRBD2 | TRBV6-5 | few | CASSYTRTSTAGELFF | TGTGCCAGCAGTTACACCCGGACTAGTACAGCCGGGGAGCTGTTTTTT
TRBJ2-3 | - | TRBV29-1 | - | CSVEDLRASTDTQYF | TGCAGCGTTGAAGATCTCAGGGCGAGCACAGATACGCAGTATTTT
TRBJ2-7 | - | TRBV5-1 | few | CASSLEGTNYEQYF | TGCGCCAGCAGCTTGGAGGGGACAAACTACGAGCAGTACTTC
TRBJ1-1 | - | TRBV9 | once | CASSQGRYTEAFF | TGTGCCAGCAGCCAAGGACGGTACACTGAAGCTTTCTTT
TRBJ2-3 | TRBD2 | TRBV7-2 | - | CASSLASGLEANTQYF | TGTGCCAGCAGCTTAGCATCGGGACTAGAGGCTAATACGCAGTATTTT
TRBJ1-1 | - | TRBV3-1 | - | CASSQGAVMNTEAFF | TGTGCCAGCAGCCAAGGTGCAGTCATGAACACTGAAGCTTTCTTT
TRBJ1-1 | - | TRBV20-1 | - | CSALNPLQGSTEAFF | TGCAGTGCTCTCAACCCTCTACAGGGCTCCACTGAAGCTTTCTTT
TRBJ1-2 | - | TRBV7-9 | - | CASSPLGNYGYTF | TGTGCCAGCAGCCCGTTGGGGAATTATGGCTACACCTTC
TRBJ2-5 | TRBD2 | TRBV29-1 | - | CSVERGGKTQYF | TGCAGCGTTGAACGGGGAGGGAAGACCCAGTACTTC
TRBJ2-1 | - | TRBV7-2 | few | CASSLQLSSYNEQFF | TGTGCCAGCAGCCTACAGTTGAGCTCCTACAATGAGCAGTTCTTC
TRBJ1-1 | - | TRBV5-1 | few | CASNNPNRSNTEAFF | TGCGCCAGCAACAATCCCAACAGGTCGAACACTGAAGCTTTCTTT
TRBJ1-1 | - | TRBV12-3/TRBV12-4 | - | CASSFKQGGKAFF | TGTGCCAGCAGTTTCAAACAGGGTGGGAAGGCTTTCTTT
TRBJ2-5 | - | TRBV12-3/TRBV12-4 | few | CASSFPAGQETQYF | TGTGCCAGCAGTTTCCCCGCGGGGCAAGAGACCCAGTACTTC
TRBJ2-4 | TRBD2 | TRBV7-2 | - | CASSLATGTSGRAYIQYF | TGTGCCAGCAGCTTAGCAACCGGGACTAGCGGGAGGGCCTACATTCAGTACTTC
TRBJ2-1 | - | TRBV12-3/TRBV12-4 | few | CASSFAGSHEQFF | TGTGCCAGCAGTTTCGCCGGGAGTCATGAGCAGTTCTTC
TRBJ2-7 | - | TRBV18 | - | CASSPSGVDYEQYF | TGTGCCAGCTCACCGTCAGGAGTAGACTACGAGCAGTACTTC
TRBJ2-1 | - | TRBV21-1 | - | CASSKVGRTYNEQFF | TGTGCCAGCAGCAAAGTCGGCAGGACATACAATGAGCAGTTCTTC
TRBJ2-1 | - | TRBV27 | - | CASRRSSVEFF | TGTGCCAGCAGGCGGTCTTCAGTGGAGTTCTTC
TRBJ2-1 | TRBD2 | TRBV6-2/TRBV6-3 | - | CASSSGRAVGEQFF | TGTGCCAGCAGTTCCGGGAGGGCCGTGGGCGAGCAGTTCTTC
TRBJ2-7 | TRBD1 | TRBV30 | - | CAWKRGPSREQYF | TGTGCCTGGAAGAGGGGGCCGTCTCGGGAGCAGTACTTC
TRBJ2-7 | TRBD2 | TRBV6-1 | - | CASSEGAGGPHEQYF | TGTGCCAGCAGTGAAGGAGCGGGAGGGCCCCACGAGCAGTACTTC
TRBJ2-6 | TRBD1 | TRBV4-3 | few | CASSRIPGQRPSGANVLTF | TGCGCCAGCAGCAGAATTCCGGGACAGCGTCCCTCTGGGGCCAACGTCCTGACTTTC
TRBJ2-7 | TRBD2 | TRBV20-1 | - | CSARKGTSGTYEQYF | TGCAGTGCTAGGAAGGGGACTAGCGGGACCTACGAGCAGTACTTC
TRBJ2-1 | TRBD2 | TRBV12-3/TRBV12-4 | few | CASSFRTSLFPTYNEQFF | TGTGCCAGCAGCTTTCGGACTAGCCTCTTCCCGACCTACAATGAGCAGTTCTTC
TRBJ2-7 | TRBD2 | TRBV6-2/TRBV6-3 | - | CASTSGGHREQYF | TGTGCCAGCACAAGCGGGGGGCACCGGGAGCAGTACTTC
TRBJ1-1 | - | TRBV7-9 | - | CASKMTVQNTEAFF | TGTGCCAGCAAAATGACAGTTCAGAACACTGAAGCTTTCTTT
TRBJ1-6 | - | TRBV2 | - | CASSESPPGTALHF | TGTGCCAGCAGTGAAAGCCCACCGGGGACGGCCCTCCACTTT
TRBJ1-1 | - | TRBV7-8 | - | CASSPRDGRNTEAFF | TGTGCCAGCAGCCCTAGGGACGGCCGGAACACTGAAGCTTTCTTT
TRBJ2-1 | - | TRBV29-1 | - | CSVGIAADNEQFF | TGCAGCGTTGGGATAGCGGCGGACAATGAGCAGTTCTTC
TRBJ2-3 | - | TRBV7-3 | - | CASSRLGGALKDTQYF | TGTGCCAGCAGCCGCCTCGGAGGGGCGCTGAAAGATACGCAGTATTTT
TRBJ1-2 | - | TRBV9 | few | CASSVVSTYQTSNYGYTF | TGTGCCAGCAGCGTAGTTTCGACCTACCAAACCTCTAACTATGGCTACACCTTC
TRBJ2-7 | - | TRBV7-9 | - | CASSLASAGGYEQYF | TGTGCCAGCAGCTTAGCCAGCGCGGGTGGCTACGAGCAGTACTTC
TRBJ2-2 | - | TRBV20-1 | - | CSARRSGLTGELFF | TGCAGTGCTAGGCGAAGCGGGCTCACCGGGGAGCTGTTTTTT
TRBJ2-7 | - | TRBV4-1 | - | CASSQDPDRRDFYEQYF | TGCGCCAGCAGCCAAGATCCCGACAGAAGAGATTTCTACGAGCAGTACTTC
TRBJ1-2 | TRBD1 | TRBV6-5 | few | CASRNTGGGYTF | TGTGCCAGCAGGAACACAGGGGGAGGCTACACCTTC
TRBJ2-7 | TRBD1 | TRBV3-1 | few | CASSQAGTGSYEQYF | TGTGCCAGCAGCCAAGCAGGGACAGGCTCCTACGAGCAGTACTTC
TRBJ1-5 | - | TRBV19 | - | CASSIQGGVGQPQHF | TGTGCCAGTAGTATACAAGGGGGGGTCGGTCAGCCCCAGCATTTT
TRBJ2-3 | TRBD2 | TRBV9 | - | CASSVEGRGVTDTQYF | TGTGCCAGCAGCGTAGAGGGGCGGGGGGTCACAGATACGCAGTATTTT
TRBJ2-7 | TRBD2 | TRBV20-1 | - | CSARAGLHNYEQYF | TGCAGTGCTAGAGCGGGACTACATAACTACGAGCAGTACTTC
TRBJ2-1 | TRBD2 | TRBV20-1 | few | CSAPPGARVAGYNEQFF | TGCAGTGCTCCCCCGGGGGCGCGGGTAGCGGGATACAATGAGCAGTTCTTC
TRBJ2-1 | TRBD1 | TRBV7-9 | few | CASSRRDRRWDEQFF | TGTGCCAGCAGCAGAAGGGACAGGCGGTGGGATGAGCAGTTCTTC
TRBJ2-7 | - | TRBV9 | - | CASSVTSGPSYEQYF | TGTGCCAGCAGCGTTACAAGCGGTCCTTCCTACGAGCAGTACTTC
TRBJ2-5 | - | TRBV4-1 | - | CASSQDTRGQETQYF | TGCGCCAGCAGCCAAGATACCCGCGGGCAAGAGACCCAGTACTTC
TRBJ2-5 | TRBD1 | TRBV7-7 | - | CASSAKTGRHETQYF | TGTGCTAGCAGCGCGAAGACAGGGCGCCACGAGACCCAGTACTTC
TRBJ1-3 | - | TRBV6-5 | few | CASSADVGSGNTIYF | TGTGCCAGCAGTGCGGACGTTGGCTCTGGAAACACCATATATTTT
TRBJ1-5 | - | TRBV19 | few | CASRTPGQRYQPQHF | TGTGCCAGTAGAACTCCGGGACAAAGATATCAGCCCCAGCATTTT